The clone carrying this T cell receptor beta chain was recorded only once. The sample belongs to a study of blood T cell repertoires in COVID-19. Study details: There were acute and convalescent COVID-19 samples, and they came from the United States, Italy and Spain.

Those enrolled, adults aged roughly 18 to 89 years, came from some 25 US areas. Allocation to cohorts depended on clinical history reported by the participants. Authors' methods: Counts of nucleated cells, estimated from reference gene primer amplification, were obtained. Profiled with immunoSEQ multiplex PCR; TCRdb holds only in-frame clones, not every one. The DNA was the basis for D and trimming; V, J and clone size are from that table. The sample holds 200,000 to 250,000 clones, 83% seen once. The ends were cut back, 2 bases at V and 5 bases at J, with 12 bases in the middle. The CDR3 consists of 13 residues. Germline lookup yields CDR1 GTSNPN and CDR2 SVGIG (reference sequence).

The chain is built from TRBV30 and TRBJ2-5; possibly TRBD2 for D (6 bases). The receptor comes from a woman aged 45 to 65 who had been exposed to COVID-19. Sample: PBMCs or T cells enriched from blood (not recorded which). The CDR3 spells CAWSRGFRETQYF. The CDR3 nucleotides are TGTGCCTGGAGTCGGGGGTTTAGGGAGACCCAGTACTTC.